The 13 T cell receptor beta chains below all came from one sample that was sequenced in a study of cytomegalovirus exposure and HLA in healthy donors. PCR amplification relied on 60 Vbeta primers (plus 13 Jbeta primers). The repertoire was sequenced with immunoSEQ multiplex PCR; TCRdb's copy has only in-frame clones and lacks some. The table includes a few hundred thousand clones, roughly four fifths detected once. Sequenced input: PBMCs. The receptor source for this set is a girl aged 2 to 10 in good health and CMV-seronegative.

The chain has TRBV18 and TRBJ2-5; D gene ambiguous. The CDR3 sequence is 13 residues long. Looked up from germline, CDR1 is KGHSH and CDR2 is LQKENI. V was pared by 3 bases and J by 2 bases, with 7 bases between. The CDR3 protein is CASSPQQQETQYF. The CDR3 DNA reads TGTGCCAGCTCACCTCAACAGCAAGAGACCCAGTACTTC.

This clone was seen only a few times. The chain joins TRBV5-1 to TRBJ2-1; 11 nucleotides align to TRBD2. Germline lookup yields CDR1 SGHRS and CDR2 YFSETQ. This CDR3 is 16 amino acids long. After removal of 5 bases from V and 5 bases from J, the junction contained 9 bases not matched to a gene. CDR3 in DNA: TGCGCCAGCAGTCTTGCGTCTAGCGGGAGGAACAATGAGCAGTTCTTC. This sequence encodes CASSLASSGRNNEQFF.

The chain is built from TRBV11-2 and TRBJ2-7; the match to TRBD2 covers 7 bases. CDR3 length: 17 amino acids. Germline loops: CDR1 SGHAT, CDR2 FQNNGV. Trimming took 5 bases from V and 3 from J; bases not matched to a gene: 16. The CDR3 is CASSTITGLAENYEQYF. The CDR3, as DNA: TGTGCCAGCAGCACGATAACTGGGCTAGCGGAGAACTACGAGCAGTACTTC.

The chain links TRBV19 to TRBJ1-2, with 10 bases fitting TRBD1. Germline V gene data show CDR1 as LNHDA and CDR2 as SQIVND (reference sequence). V lost 5 bases and J lost 6; bases outside the gene matches: 6. The CDR3 runs 14 residues. The CDR3 spells CASSYLDRGNGYTF. CDR3 nucleotides: TGTGCCAGTAGTTATCTGGACAGGGGGAATGGCTACACCTTC.

As DNA, the CDR3 is TGTGCCAGCAGCACCGGGACAGGGGGTTTGCAGCCCCAGCATTTT. Residues: CASSTGTGGLQPQHF. V and J are TRBV2 and TRBJ1-5; 11 bases map to TRBD1. The CDR3 consists of 15 residues. Germline lookup yields CDR1 SNHLY and CDR2 FYNNEI. The junction had 8 bases not matched to a gene; V was cut back by 6 bases and J by 7 bases. The entire variable domain, with the rest obtained from reference TRBV2 and TRBJ1-5, is as follows: EPEVTQTPSHQVTQMGQEVILRCVPISNHLYFYWYRQILGQKVEFLVSFYNNEISEKSEIFDDQFSVERPDGSNFTLKIRSTKLEDSAMYFCASSTGTGGLQPQHFGDGTRLSIL.

CDR3 sequence reads: CASTKQGAHNSPLHF. The CDR3 DNA reads as TGTGCCAGCACCAAACAGGGGGCACATAATTCACCCCTCCACTTT. The rearrangement joins TRBV13 to TRBJ1-6; TRBD1 agrees at 9 bases. V shed 7 bases, J shed 5 bases, and the junction held 6 bases outside the gene matches. The germline gives CDR1 PRHDT, CDR2 FYEKMQ (reference sequence). There are 15 residues in the CDR3. The whole variable domain, remainder taken from reference TRBV13 and TRBJ1-6, is AAGVIQSPRHLIKEKRETATLKCYPIPRHDTVYWYQQGPGQDPQFLISFYEKMQSDKGSIPDRFSAQQFSDYHSELNMSSLELGDSALYFCASTKQGAHNSPLHFGNGTRLTVT.

In its sample, this clone was seen a few times. The chain has TRBV5-1 and TRBJ1-1, with D tentatively TRBD1 (5 bases). This CDR3 has 13 residues. Deletions cut 5 bases from V and 0 bases from J, with 8 bases between. Germline V CDR1 and CDR2: SGHRS, YFSETQ. This CDR3 is CASRLTVNTEAFF. CDR3 nucleotides: TGCGCCAGCAGGCTGACAGTGAACACTGAAGCTTTCTTT.

This clone has a single count. The rearrangement links TRBV7-9 to TRBJ1-2; 7 positions match TRBD1. The CDR3 totals 13 residues. Germline loops: CDR1 SEHNR, CDR2 FQNEAQ (reference sequence). Trimming took 5 bases from V and 13 from J; bases not matched to a gene: 13. The CDR3 spells CASSPKARGACTF. The CDR3 DNA reads TGTGCCAGCAGCCCCAAGGCCAGGGGGGCCTGCACCTTC.

V and J are TRBV6-1 and TRBJ2-1, with 8 nucleotides matching TRBD1. V shed 8 bases, J shed 8 bases, and the junction held 11 bases outside the gene matches. Germline V gene sequence: CDR1 MNHNS, CDR2 SASEGT. The CDR3 totals 14 residues. CDR3 region: CASGSRAGGYEQFF. The CDR3, as DNA: TGTGCCAGCGGCTCGAGGGCAGGGGGCTATGAGCAGTTCTTC.

This clone was seen a single time. The rearrangement uses TRBV30 and TRBJ2-3, with 8 bases identical to TRBD2. The trim removed 3 bases at V and 6 bases at J, leaving 11 bases unmatched. CDR1 is GTSNPN, CDR2 SVGIG, per germline (reference sequence). This CDR3 contains 15 residues. Here the CDR3 reads CAWRRSGIGVDTQYF. DNA of the CDR3: TGTGCCTGGAGACGTAGCGGGATTGGGGTCGATACGCAGTATTTT.

The chain joins TRBV12-5 to TRBJ1-4, with D perhaps matching TRBD1 (5 bases). The V end lost 2 bases, the J end lost 0 bases, and 13 bases lay between the germline ends. Germline assignment: CDR1 LGHNT and CDR2 FRNRAP. The CDR3 runs to 17 residues. DNA of the CDR3: TGTGCTAGTGGTTTGTTATTGCAGGGTGCAACTAATGAAAAACTGTTTTTT. The encoded protein is CASGLLLQGATNEKLFF. Together with reference TRBV12-5 and TRBJ1-4, the CDR3 gives the full variable domain: DARVTQTPRHKVTEMGQEVTMRCQPILGHNTVFWYRQTMMQGLELLAYFRNRAPLDDSGMPKDRFSAEMPDATLATLKIQPSEPRDSAVYFCASGLLLQGATNEKLFFGSGTQLSVL.

V usage is TRBV4-1 and J usage is TRBJ2-2; D is perhaps TRBD2 (5 bases). The CDR3 length is 15 residues. Germline CDR1 reads MGHRA; CDR2 reads YSYEKL. The V gene lost 0 bases and the J gene lost 3 bases, with 8 bases spanning the gap. CDR3 residues: CASSQDASYTGELFF. DNA for the CDR3: TGCGCCAGCAGCCAAGACGCTAGCTACACCGGGGAGCTGTTTTTT.

The genes are TRBV4-1 and TRBJ1-2; TRBD1 matches at 8 bases. Germline V lookup: CDR1 MGHRA, CDR2 YSYEKL. V gave up 1 base and J gave up 3 bases; unmatched junction bases: 7. This CDR3 is built from 16 residues. The CDR3 nucleotides read TGCGCCAGCAGCCAAGGGGCCGTCAGGGGGCACTATGGCTACACCTTC. It yields the protein CASSQGAVRGHYGYTF.